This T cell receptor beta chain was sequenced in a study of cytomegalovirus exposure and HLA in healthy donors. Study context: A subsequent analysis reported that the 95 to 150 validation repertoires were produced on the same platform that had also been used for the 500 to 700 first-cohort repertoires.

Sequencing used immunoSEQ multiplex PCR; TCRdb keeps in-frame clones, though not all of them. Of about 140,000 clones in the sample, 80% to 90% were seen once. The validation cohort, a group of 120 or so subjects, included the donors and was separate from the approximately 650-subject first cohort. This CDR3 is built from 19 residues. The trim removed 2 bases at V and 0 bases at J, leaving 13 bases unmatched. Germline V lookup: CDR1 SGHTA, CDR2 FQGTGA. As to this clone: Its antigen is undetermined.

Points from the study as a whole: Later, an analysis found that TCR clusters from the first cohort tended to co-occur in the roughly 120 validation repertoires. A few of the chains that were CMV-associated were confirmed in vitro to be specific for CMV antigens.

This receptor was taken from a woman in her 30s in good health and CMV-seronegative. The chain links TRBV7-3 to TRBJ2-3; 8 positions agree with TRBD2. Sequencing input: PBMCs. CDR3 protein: CASSLRGRVAGISTDTQYF. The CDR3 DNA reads TGTGCCAGCAGCTTACGGGGCAGGGTAGCGGGGATTAGCACAGATACGCAGTATTTT.